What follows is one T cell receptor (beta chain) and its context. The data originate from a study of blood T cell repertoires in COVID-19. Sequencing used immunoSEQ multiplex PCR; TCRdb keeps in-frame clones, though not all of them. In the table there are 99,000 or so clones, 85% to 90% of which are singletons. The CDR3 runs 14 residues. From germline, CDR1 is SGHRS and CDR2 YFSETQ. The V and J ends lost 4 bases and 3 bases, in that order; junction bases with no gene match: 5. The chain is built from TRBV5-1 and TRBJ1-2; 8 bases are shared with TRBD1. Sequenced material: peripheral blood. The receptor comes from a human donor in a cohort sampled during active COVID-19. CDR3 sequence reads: CASSLDRVDYGYTF. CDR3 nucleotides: TGCGCCAGCAGCCTGGACAGGGTCGACTATGGCTACACCTTC. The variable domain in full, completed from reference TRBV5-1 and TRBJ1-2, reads KAGVTQTPRYLIKTRGQQVTLSCSPISGHRSVSWYQQTPGQGLQFLFEYFSETQRNKGNFPGRFSGRQFSNSRSEMNVSTLELGDSALYLCASSLDRVDYGYTFGSGTRLTVV.